The rows below give T cell receptor beta chains drawn from one sample of a study of graft-versus-host responses after intestinal transplantation. Sequenced by immunoSEQ multiplex PCR; TCRdb stores in-frame clones only, minus some. This sample has over 75,000 clones; 85% to 90% occur once, and the top ten carry approximately 0.35%. For these receptors, no antigen is known. The sample was unstimulated CD4+ T cells sorted from spleen or lymph node cells, taken before intestinal transplant. The source of these receptors is a human donor who received an intestinal transplant. The CDR3 runs from the conserved cysteine through the conserved F or W. The order of the fields is clone size, J gene, D gene, V gene, CDR3 protein, CDR3 DNA. The D gene is left open where the match is weak. Not all rows give a size; the values are once, few, many and, for expanded clones, a class.

- | TRBJ2-7 | TRBD2 | TRBV7-6 | CASSLVAGGSYEQYF | TGTGCCAGCAGCTTAGTTGCGGGGGGCTCCTACGAGCAGTACTTC
- | TRBJ1-5 | TRBD1 | TRBV28 | CASEGAREDQPQHF | TGTGCCTCGGAGGGGGCAAGGGAGGATCAGCCCCAGCATTTT
- | TRBJ2-7 | - | TRBV6-1 | CAIGFYEQYF | TGTGCCATCGGTTTCTACGAGCAGTACTTC
few | TRBJ2-7 | TRBD1 | TRBV19 | CASSRQGAVDEQYF | TGTGCCAGTTCTCGACAGGGGGCAGTCGACGAGCAGTACTTC
- | TRBJ2-7 | TRBD1 | TRBV28 | CASKKGQGFHEQYF | TGTGCCAGCAAGAAGGGACAGGGCTTCCACGAGCAGTACTTC
- | TRBJ2-5 | - | TRBV10-2 | CASTGEETQYF | TGCGCCAGCACTGGAGAAGAGACCCAGTACTTC
- | TRBJ1-5 | TRBD1 | TRBV6-1 | CASSETQGQQPQHF | TGTGCCAGCAGTGAAACACAGGGGCAACAGCCCCAGCATTTT
- | TRBJ2-2 | TRBD2 | TRBV19 | CASRSSGGRKNTGELFF | TGTGCCAGTAGATCCTCGGGGGGGCGAAAGAACACCGGGGAGCTGTTTTTT
- | TRBJ2-7 | TRBD1 | TRBV28 | CASRGDRAPYEQYF | TGTGCCAGCAGGGGAGACAGGGCTCCCTACGAGCAGTACTTC
- | TRBJ1-5 | - | TRBV28 | CASRSGQYSNQPQHF | TGTGCCAGCAGATCCGGACAGTATAGCAATCAGCCCCAGCATTTT
once | TRBJ2-1 | TRBD1 | TRBV29-1 | CSVGGQGFNEQFF | TGCAGCGTTGGGGGACAGGGGTTCAATGAGCAGTTCTTC
- | TRBJ1-5 | TRBD1 | TRBV28 | CASRSGGALQPQHF | TGTGCCAGCAGATCAGGGGGCGCGCTTCAGCCCCAGCATTTT
few | TRBJ1-4 | - | TRBV28 | CASSTVAGEKLFF | TGTGCCAGCAGTACCGTAGCAGGGGAAAAACTGTTTTTT
- | TRBJ1-1 | - | TRBV5-1 | CATREDGVNTEAFF | TGCGCCACCCGGGAGGACGGGGTGAACACTGAAGCTTTCTTT
- | TRBJ2-1 | - | TRBV5-1 | CASSLGISTDEQFF | TGCGCCAGCAGCTTGGGTATTAGCACGGATGAGCAGTTCTTC
once | TRBJ2-2 | TRBD1 | TRBV6-1 | CASTPGTANTGELFF | TGTGCCAGCACCCCCGGGACAGCGAACACCGGGGAGCTGTTTTTT
- | TRBJ2-3 | - | TRBV27 | CASSLSAGYSDTQYF | TGTGCCAGCAGTTTATCGGCAGGGTATTCAGATACGCAGTATTTT
- | TRBJ1-2 | - | TRBV28 | CASSQGRADYGYTF | TGTGCCAGCAGTCAGGGCCGGGCAGACTATGGCTACACCTTC
- | TRBJ2-2 | TRBD2 | TRBV5-1 | CASKRGFGLASAGELFF | TGCGCCAGCAAGCGGGGGTTCGGACTAGCGTCGGCCGGGGAGCTGTTTTTT
- | TRBJ2-7 | - | TRBV6-1 | CASSENREQYF | TGTGCCAGCAGTGAGAACAGGGAGCAGTACTTC
few | TRBJ2-7 | TRBD1 | TRBV14 | CASSQRTGGHAYEQYF | TGTGCCAGCAGCCAGAGAACAGGGGGCCATGCCTACGAGCAGTACTTC
- | TRBJ2-1 | - | TRBV5-6 | CASSSRSGYEQFF | TGTGCCAGCAGCTCCCGGTCGGGGTATGAGCAGTTCTTC
few | TRBJ2-1 | TRBD2 | TRBV2 | CASSDRGRVAEQFF | TGTGCCAGCAGTGATCGCGGGAGGGTAGCTGAGCAGTTCTTC
- | TRBJ1-2 | - | TRBV28 | CASGGGANYGYTF | TGTGCCAGCGGAGGTGGGGCTAACTATGGCTACACCTTC
- | TRBJ1-4 | - | TRBV6-1 | CASSEAGTMILEKLFF | TGTGCCAGCAGTGAAGCGGGGACAATGATTCTTGAAAAACTGTTTTTT
few | TRBJ1-1 | TRBD1 | TRBV7-9 | CASTQTGDTEAFF | TGTGCCAGCACCCAGACAGGGGACACTGAAGCTTTCTTT
- | TRBJ1-4 | - | TRBV29-1 | CSVETATNEKLFF | TGCAGCGTGGAGACAGCAACTAATGAAAAACTGTTTTTT
- | TRBJ2-1 | - | TRBV19 | CASSIGVSIGEQFF | TGTGCCAGTAGTATCGGGGTTTCTATAGGTGAGCAGTTCTTC
- | TRBJ1-1 | - | TRBV4-2 | CASSQAGDTEAFF | TGTGCCAGCAGCCAGGCAGGGGACACTGAAGCTTTCTTT
- | TRBJ2-7 | TRBD2 | TRBV6-1 | CASSERLAEKPYEQYF | TGTGCCAGCAGTGAACGACTAGCGGAGAAGCCCTACGAGCAGTACTTC
once | TRBJ2-4 | TRBD1 | TRBV19 | CASRITGTGGIQYF | TGTGCCAGTAGGATCACCGGGACAGGTGGCATTCAGTACTTC
few | TRBJ2-3 | TRBD2 | TRBV7-9 | CASINWGGLGTDTQYF | TGTGCCAGCATCAATTGGGGGGGTCTTGGCACAGATACGCAGTATTTT
once | TRBJ2-5 | - | TRBV6-1 | CASSEAGREGETQYF | TGTGCCAGCAGTGAAGCAGGCAGGGAAGGAGAGACCCAGTACTTC
- | TRBJ2-7 | TRBD1 | TRBV30 | CASNRQGSYEQYF | TGTGCCTCCAACCGACAGGGCTCCTACGAGCAGTACTTC
- | TRBJ2-4 | - | TRBV14 | CASSQARNIQYF | TGTGCCAGCAGCCAAGCCAGAAACATTCAGTACTTC
- | TRBJ2-7 | TRBD1 | TRBV19 | CASSTTGRDEQYF | TGTGCCAGTAGTACGACAGGGCGCGACGAGCAGTACTTC
- | TRBJ2-7 | TRBD1 | TRBV14 | CASSIRTGVGYEQYF | TGTGCCAGCAGCATACGGACAGGGGTGGGCTACGAGCAGTACTTC